This TCR beta chain was found in a study of patients and donors after allogeneic stem cell transplantation. TCRdb reprocessed the RT-PCR reads with MiXCR, giving one entry per CDR3 protein. Among more than 850,000 distinct CDR3 sequences listed, approximately 19% were seen once. The length of the CDR3 is 14 residues. Trimming removed 3 bases from V and 5 bases from J; junction bases left unmatched: 5. Germline V gene data show CDR1 as SGHAT and CDR2 as FQNNGV. This clonotype was observed a handful of times. What was sequenced was blood, either unsorted or a sorted T cell fraction (not recorded which). The clonotype originates from a human donor who was either an allogeneic HSCT recipient or a stem cell or donor lymphocyte infusion donor (not recorded which). It is not recorded whose cells these are; they may come from a transplant donor. The chain links TRBV11-2 to TRBJ2-5, with 8 bases that match TRBD2. The DNA of the CDR3 is TGTGCCAGCAGCTTTGGAGCGGGAGTGGAGACCCAGTACTTC. Amino acids: CASSFGAGVETQYF. Supplemented by reference TRBV11-2 and TRBJ2-5, the full variable domain reads EAGVAQSPRYKIIEKRQSVAFWCNPISGHATLYWYQQILGQGPKLLIQFQNNGVVDDSQLPKDRFSAERLKGVDSTLKIQPAKLEDSAVYLCASSFGAGVETQYFGPGTRLLVL.